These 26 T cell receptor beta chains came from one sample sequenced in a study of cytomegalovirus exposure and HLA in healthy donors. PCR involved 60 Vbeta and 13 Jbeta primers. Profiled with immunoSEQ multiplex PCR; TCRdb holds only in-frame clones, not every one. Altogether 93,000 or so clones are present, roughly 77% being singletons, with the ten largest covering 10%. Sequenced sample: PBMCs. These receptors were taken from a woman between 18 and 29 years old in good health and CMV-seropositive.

CDR3 sequence reads: CASSIGTGVGDEQFF. The DNA of the CDR3 is TGTGCCAGTAGTATAGGGACAGGGGTAGGGGATGAGCAGTTCTTC. The chain employs TRBV19 and TRBJ2-1; the match to TRBD1 covers 9 bases. The CDR3 covers 15 residues. V was pared by 1 base and J by 8 bases, with 6 bases of the junction left unmatched. From germline, CDR1 is LNHDA and CDR2 SQIVND (reference sequence). Looking up the rest from reference TRBV19 and TRBJ2-1 gives the full variable domain: DGGITQSPKYLFRKEGQNVTLSCEQNLNHDAMYWYRQDPGQGLRLIYYSQIVNDFQKGDIAEGYSVSREKKESFPLTVTSAQKNPTAFYLCASSIGTGVGDEQFFGPGTRLTVL.

The CDR3 DNA follows: TGTGCCAGCAGCTTTGGGGGCGCGGAAGATACGCAGTATTTT. This translates into CASSFGGAEDTQYF. The J gene is TRBJ2-3, the V gene TRBV7-9, with D possibly TRBD1 on 6 matching bases. Looked up from germline, CDR1 is SEHNR and CDR2 is FQNEAQ (reference sequence). CDR3 size: 14 residues. Trimming cost V 3 bases and J 5 bases, with 12 bases left between them.

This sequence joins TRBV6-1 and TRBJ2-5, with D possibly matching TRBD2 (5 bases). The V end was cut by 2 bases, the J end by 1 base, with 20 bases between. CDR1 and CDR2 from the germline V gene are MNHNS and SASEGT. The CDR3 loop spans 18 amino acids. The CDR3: CASSEQNWVHSAQETQYF. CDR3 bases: TGTGCCAGCAGTGAACAAAATTGGGTTCATAGCGCCCAAGAGACCCAGTACTTC.

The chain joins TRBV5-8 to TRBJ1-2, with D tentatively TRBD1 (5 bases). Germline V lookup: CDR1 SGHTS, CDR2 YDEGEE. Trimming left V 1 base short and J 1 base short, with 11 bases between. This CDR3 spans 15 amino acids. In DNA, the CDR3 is TGTGCCAGCAGCTTGCGGGGGAGTATTAACTATGGCTACACCTTC. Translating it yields CASSLRGSINYGYTF.

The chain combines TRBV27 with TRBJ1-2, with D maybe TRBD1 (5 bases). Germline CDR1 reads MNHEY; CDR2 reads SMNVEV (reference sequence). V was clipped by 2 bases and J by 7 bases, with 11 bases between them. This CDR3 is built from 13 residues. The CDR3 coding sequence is TGTGCCAGCAGTTTACCAGACAGACGTGGCTACACCTTC. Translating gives CASSLPDRRGYTF.

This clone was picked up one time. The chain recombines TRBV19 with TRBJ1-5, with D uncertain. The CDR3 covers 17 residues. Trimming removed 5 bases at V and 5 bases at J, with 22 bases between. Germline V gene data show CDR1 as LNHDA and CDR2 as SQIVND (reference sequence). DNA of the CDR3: TGTGCCAGTAGTGCCCCCTCAGGTACCCCATCGGATCAGCCCCAGCATTTT. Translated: CASSAPSGTPSDQPQHF.

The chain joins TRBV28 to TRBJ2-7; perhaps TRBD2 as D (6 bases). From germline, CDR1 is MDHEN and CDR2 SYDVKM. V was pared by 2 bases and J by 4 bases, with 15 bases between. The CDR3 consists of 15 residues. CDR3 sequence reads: CASSLDGGVRYEQYF. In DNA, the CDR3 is TGTGCCAGCAGTTTAGACGGAGGGGTTCGGTACGAGCAGTACTTC. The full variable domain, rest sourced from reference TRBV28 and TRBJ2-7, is DVKVTQSSRYLVKRTGEKVFLECVQDMDHENMFWYRQDPGLGLRLIYFSYDVKMKEKGDIPEGYSVSREKKERFSLILESASTNQTSMYLCASSLDGGVRYEQYFGPGTRLTVT.

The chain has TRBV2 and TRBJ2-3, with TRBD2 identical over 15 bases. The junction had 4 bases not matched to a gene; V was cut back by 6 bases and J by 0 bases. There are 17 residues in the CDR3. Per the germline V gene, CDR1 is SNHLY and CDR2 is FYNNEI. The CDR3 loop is CASRVGLAGGSTDTQYF. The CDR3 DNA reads TGTGCCAGCAGGGTCGGACTAGCGGGAGGGAGCACAGATACGCAGTATTTT. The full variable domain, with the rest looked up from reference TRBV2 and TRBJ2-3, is EPEVTQTPSHQVTQMGQEVILRCVPISNHLYFYWYRQILGQKVEFLVSFYNNEISEKSEIFDDQFSVERPDGSNFTLKIRSTKLEDSAMYFCASRVGLAGGSTDTQYFGPGTRLTVL.

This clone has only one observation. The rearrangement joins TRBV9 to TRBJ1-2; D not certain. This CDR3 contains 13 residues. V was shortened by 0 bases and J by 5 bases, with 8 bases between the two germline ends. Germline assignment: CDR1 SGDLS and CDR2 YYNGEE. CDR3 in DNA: TGTGCCAGCAGCGTAGGAACAGCTTATGGCTACACCTTC. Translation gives CASSVGTAYGYTF.

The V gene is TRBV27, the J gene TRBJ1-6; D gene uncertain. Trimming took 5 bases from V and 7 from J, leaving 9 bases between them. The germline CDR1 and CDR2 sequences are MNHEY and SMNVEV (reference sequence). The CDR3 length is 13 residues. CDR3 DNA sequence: TGTGCCAGCAGTCTCCTTCTAAATTCACCCCTCCACTTT. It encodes CASSLLLNSPLHF.

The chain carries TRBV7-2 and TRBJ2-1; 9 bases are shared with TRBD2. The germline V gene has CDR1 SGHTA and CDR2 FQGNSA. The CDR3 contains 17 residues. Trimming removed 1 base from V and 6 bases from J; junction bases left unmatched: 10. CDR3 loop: CASSLGRRSGRFNEQFF. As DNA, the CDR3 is TGTGCCAGCAGCTTAGGGCGTCGTAGCGGGAGATTCAATGAGCAGTTCTTC.

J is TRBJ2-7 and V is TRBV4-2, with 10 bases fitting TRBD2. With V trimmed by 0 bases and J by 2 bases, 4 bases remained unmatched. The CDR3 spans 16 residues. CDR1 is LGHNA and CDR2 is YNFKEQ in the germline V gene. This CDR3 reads CASSQDLAGAPYEQYF. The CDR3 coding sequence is TGTGCCAGCAGCCAAGACCTAGCGGGGGCCCCCTACGAGCAGTACTTC.

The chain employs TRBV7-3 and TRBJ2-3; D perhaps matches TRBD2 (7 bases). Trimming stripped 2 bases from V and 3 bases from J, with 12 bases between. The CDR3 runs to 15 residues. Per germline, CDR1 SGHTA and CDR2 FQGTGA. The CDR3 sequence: CASSLWGGPTDTQYF. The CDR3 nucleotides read TGTGCCAGCAGCTTATGGGGGGGGCCAACAGATACGCAGTATTTT.

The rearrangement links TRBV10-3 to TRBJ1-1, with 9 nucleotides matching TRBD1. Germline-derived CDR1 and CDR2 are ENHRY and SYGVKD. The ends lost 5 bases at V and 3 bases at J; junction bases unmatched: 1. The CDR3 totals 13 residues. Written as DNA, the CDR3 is TGTGCCATCAGTCGGACAGGGGACACTGAAGCTTTCTTT. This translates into CAISRTGDTEAFF.

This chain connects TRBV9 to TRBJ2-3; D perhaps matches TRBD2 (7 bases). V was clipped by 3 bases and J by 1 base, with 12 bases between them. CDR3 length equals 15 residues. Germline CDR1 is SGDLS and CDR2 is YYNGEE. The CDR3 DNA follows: TGTGCCAGCAGCGCTCAAGGGGGGGGCACAGATACGCAGTATTTT. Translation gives CASSAQGGGTDTQYF.

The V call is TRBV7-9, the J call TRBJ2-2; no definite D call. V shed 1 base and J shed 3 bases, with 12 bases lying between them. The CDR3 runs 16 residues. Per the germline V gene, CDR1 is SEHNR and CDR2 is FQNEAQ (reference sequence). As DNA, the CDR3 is TGTGCCAGCAGCTTAGTAAGGCTTCGGGACACCGGGGAGCTGTTTTTT. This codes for CASSLVRLRDTGELFF.

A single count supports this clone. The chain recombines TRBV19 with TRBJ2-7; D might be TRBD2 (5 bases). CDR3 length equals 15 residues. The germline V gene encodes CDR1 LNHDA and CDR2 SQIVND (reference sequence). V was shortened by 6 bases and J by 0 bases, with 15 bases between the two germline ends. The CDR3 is CASSLRGKNSYEQYF. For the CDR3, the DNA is TGTGCCAGTAGCCTTCGGGGAAAAAACTCCTACGAGCAGTACTTC.

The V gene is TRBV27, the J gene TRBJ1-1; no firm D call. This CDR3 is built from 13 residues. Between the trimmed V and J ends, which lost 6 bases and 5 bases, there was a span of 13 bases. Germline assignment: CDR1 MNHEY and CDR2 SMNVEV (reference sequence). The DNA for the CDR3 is TGTGCCAGCAGGGCGAGCGGGTATACTGAAGCTTTCTTT. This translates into CASRASGYTEAFF.

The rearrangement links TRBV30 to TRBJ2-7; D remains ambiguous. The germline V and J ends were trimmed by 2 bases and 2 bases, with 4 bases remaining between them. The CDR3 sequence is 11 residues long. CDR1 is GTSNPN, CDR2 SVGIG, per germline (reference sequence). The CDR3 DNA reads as TGTGCCTGGAGTACTACCTACGAGCAGTACTTC. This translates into CAWSTTYEQYF. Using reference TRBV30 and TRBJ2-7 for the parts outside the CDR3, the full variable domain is SQTIHQWPATLVQPVGSPLSLECTVEGTSNPNLYWYRQAAGRGLQLLFYSVGIGQISSEVPQNLSASRPQDRQFILSSKKLLLSDSGFYLCAWSTTYEQYFGPGTRLTVT.

The CDR3 sequence is CASSRLGWTDDPYEQYF. CDR3 bases: TGTGCCAGCAGCCGATTAGGATGGACAGACGATCCCTACGAGCAGTACTTC. The chain combines TRBV5-4 with TRBJ2-7, with TRBD1 as a possible D gene (6 bases). The length of the CDR3 is 17 residues. V lost 4 bases, J lost 2 bases, and 22 bases lay in between. CDR1 and CDR2 (germline): SGHNT, YYREEE (reference sequence). The full variable domain, rest sourced from reference TRBV5-4 and TRBJ2-7, is ETGVTQSPTHLIKTRGQQVTLRCSSQSGHNTVSWYQQALGQGPQFIFQYYREEENGRGNFPPRFSGLQFPNYSSELNVNALELDDSALYLCASSRLGWTDDPYEQYFGPGTRLTVT.

CDR3 bases: TGTGCCAGCAGCCAGCCGCGGGAAGCGAACACCGGGGAGCTGTTTTTT. It encodes CASSQPREANTGELFF. The chain has TRBV5-4 and TRBJ2-2; the D gene is possibly TRBD2 (6 bases). The CDR3 is made up of 16 amino acids. V dropped 4 bases and J dropped 0 bases, with 13 bases sitting between them. Germline V gene data show CDR1 as SGHNT and CDR2 as YYREEE (reference sequence). The complete variable domain, with remaining parts taken from reference TRBV5-4 and TRBJ2-2, reads ETGVTQSPTHLIKTRGQQVTLRCSSQSGHNTVSWYQQALGQGPQFIFQYYREEENGRGNFPPRFSGLQFPNYSSELNVNALELDDSALYLCASSQPREANTGELFFGEGSRLTVL.

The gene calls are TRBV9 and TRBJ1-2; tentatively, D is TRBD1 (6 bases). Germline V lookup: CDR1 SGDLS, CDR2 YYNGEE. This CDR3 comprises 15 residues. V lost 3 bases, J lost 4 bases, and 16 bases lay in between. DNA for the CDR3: TGTGCCAGCAGCGCCCGACCGGGACACCCCTATGGCTACACCTTC. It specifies CASSARPGHPYGYTF. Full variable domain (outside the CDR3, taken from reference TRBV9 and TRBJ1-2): DSGVTQTPKHLITATGQRVTLRCSPRSGDLSVYWYQQSLDQGLQFLIQYYNGEERAKGNILERFSAQQFPDLHSELNLSSLELGDSALYFCASSARPGHPYGYTFGSGTRLTVV.

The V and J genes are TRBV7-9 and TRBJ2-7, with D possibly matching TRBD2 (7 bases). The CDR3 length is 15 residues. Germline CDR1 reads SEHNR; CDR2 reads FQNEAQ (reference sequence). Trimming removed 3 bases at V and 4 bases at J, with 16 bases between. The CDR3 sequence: CASSLGGGNSYEQYF. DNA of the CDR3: TGTGCCAGCAGCTTGGGGGGGGGCAATTCATACGAGCAGTACTTC.

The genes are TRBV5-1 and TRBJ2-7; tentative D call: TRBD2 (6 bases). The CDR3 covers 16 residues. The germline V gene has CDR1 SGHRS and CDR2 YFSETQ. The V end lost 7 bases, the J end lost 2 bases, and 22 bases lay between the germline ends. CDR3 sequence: CASFPIFGTGPYEQYF. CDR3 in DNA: TGCGCCAGCTTCCCGATATTCGGGACTGGACCCTACGAGCAGTACTTC.

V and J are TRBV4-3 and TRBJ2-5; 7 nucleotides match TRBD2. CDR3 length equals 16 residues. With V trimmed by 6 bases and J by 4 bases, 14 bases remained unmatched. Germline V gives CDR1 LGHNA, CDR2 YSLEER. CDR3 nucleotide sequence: TGCGCCAGCAGGCCCAACCTAGCGGTTGGGGGAGAGACCCAGTACTTC. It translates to CASRPNLAVGGETQYF.

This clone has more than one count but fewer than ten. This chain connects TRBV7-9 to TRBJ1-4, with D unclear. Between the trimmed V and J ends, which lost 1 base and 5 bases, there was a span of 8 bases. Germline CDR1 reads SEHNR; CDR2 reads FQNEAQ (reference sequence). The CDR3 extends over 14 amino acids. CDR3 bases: TGTGCCAGCAGCTTAGGCGGGCCAAATGAAAAACTGTTTTTT. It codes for CASSLGGPNEKLFF.